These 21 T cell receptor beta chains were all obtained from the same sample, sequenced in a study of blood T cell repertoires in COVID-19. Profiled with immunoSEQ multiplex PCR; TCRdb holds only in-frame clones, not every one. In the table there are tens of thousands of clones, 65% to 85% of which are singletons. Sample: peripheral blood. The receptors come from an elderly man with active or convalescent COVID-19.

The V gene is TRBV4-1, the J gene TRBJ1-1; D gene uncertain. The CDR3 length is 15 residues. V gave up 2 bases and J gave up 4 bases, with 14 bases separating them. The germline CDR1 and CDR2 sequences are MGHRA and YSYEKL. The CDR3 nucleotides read TGCGCCAGCAGCCAATCGATCCTTTTAGTCACTGAAGCTTTCTTT. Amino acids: CASSQSILLVTEAFF.

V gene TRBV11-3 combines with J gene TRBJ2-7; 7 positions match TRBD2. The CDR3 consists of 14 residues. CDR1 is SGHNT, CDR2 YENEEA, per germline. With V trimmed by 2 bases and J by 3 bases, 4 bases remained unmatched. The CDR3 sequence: CASSLRPSGYEQYF. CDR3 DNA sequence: TGTGCCAGCAGCTTAAGGCCTAGCGGCTACGAGCAGTACTTC.

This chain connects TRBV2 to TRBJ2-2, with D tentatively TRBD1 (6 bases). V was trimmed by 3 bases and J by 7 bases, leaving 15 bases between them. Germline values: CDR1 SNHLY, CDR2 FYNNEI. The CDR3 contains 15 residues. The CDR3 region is CASSDRNRAIGELFF. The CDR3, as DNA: TGTGCCAGCAGTGACCGAAACAGGGCAATCGGGGAGCTGTTTTTT.

For the CDR3, the DNA is TGCGCCAGCAGCTTGGCGGTCGGGGCCAACGTCCTGACTTTC. Its protein is CASSLAVGANVLTF. The J gene is TRBJ2-6, the V gene TRBV5-1; D is ambiguous. This CDR3 is built from 14 residues. V gave up 0 bases and J gave up 4 bases, with 5 bases separating them. Germline assignment: CDR1 SGHRS and CDR2 YFSETQ.

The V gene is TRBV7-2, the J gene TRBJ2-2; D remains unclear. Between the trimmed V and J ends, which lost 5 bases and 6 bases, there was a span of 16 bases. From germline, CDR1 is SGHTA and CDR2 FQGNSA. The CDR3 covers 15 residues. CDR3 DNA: TGTGCCAGCAGCCTCGGTGTAGTCCCCGCCGGGGAGCTGTTTTTT. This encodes CASSLGVVPAGELFF. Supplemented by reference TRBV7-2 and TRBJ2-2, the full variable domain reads GAGVSQSPSNKVTEKGKDVELRCDPISGHTALYWYRQSLGQGLEFLIYFQGNSAPDKSGLPSDRFSAERTGGSVSTLTIQRTQQEDSAVYLCASSLGVVPAGELFFGEGSRLTVL.

The CDR3 DNA follows: TGTGCCAGCAGCTTGTCCCTCTACAATGAGCAGTTCTTC. This codes for CASSLSLYNEQFF. The chain employs TRBV7-7 and TRBJ2-1; D is undetermined. With 3 bases removed from V and 3 bases from J, the gap between germline ends came to 6 bases. The CDR3 loop spans 13 amino acids. Per the germline V gene, CDR1 is SSHAT and CDR2 is FNYEAQ (reference sequence).

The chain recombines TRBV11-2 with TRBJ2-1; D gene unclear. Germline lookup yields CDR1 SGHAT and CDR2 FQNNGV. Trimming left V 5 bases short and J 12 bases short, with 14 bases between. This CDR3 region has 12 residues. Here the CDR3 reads CASSTLASVQFF. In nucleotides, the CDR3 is TGTGCCAGCAGCACTCTGGCGAGCGTGCAGTTCTTC. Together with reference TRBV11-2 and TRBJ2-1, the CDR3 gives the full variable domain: EAGVAQSPRYKIIEKRQSVAFWCNPISGHATLYWYQQILGQGPKLLIQFQNNGVVDDSQLPKDRFSAERLKGVDSTLKIQPAKLEDSAVYLCASSTLASVQFFGPGTRLTVL.

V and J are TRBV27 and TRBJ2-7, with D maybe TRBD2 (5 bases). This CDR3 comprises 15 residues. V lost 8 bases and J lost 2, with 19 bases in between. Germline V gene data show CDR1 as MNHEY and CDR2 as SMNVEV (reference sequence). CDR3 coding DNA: TGTGCCAGCGGCAACCCGGCGGACGGGACCTACGAGCAGTACTTC. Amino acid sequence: CASGNPADGTYEQYF.

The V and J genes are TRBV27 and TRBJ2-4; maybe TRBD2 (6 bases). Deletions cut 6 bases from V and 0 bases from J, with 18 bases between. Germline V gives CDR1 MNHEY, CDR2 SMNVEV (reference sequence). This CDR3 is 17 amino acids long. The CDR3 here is CASSPEGTSIAKNIQYF. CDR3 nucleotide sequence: TGTGCCAGCAGCCCGGAGGGGACTTCCATAGCCAAAAACATTCAGTACTTC.

The CDR3 reads CASSPLAHAGDTQYF. CDR3 DNA: TGTGCCAGCTCACCCCTAGCCCACGCTGGAGATACGCAGTATTTT. V gene TRBV18 combines with J gene TRBJ2-3; the D gene is possibly TRBD2 (5 bases). Trimming shortened V by 3 bases and J by 5 bases, and 15 bases separated the two germline ends. CDR3 length equals 15 residues. CDR1 and CDR2 from the germline V gene are KGHSH and LQKENI.

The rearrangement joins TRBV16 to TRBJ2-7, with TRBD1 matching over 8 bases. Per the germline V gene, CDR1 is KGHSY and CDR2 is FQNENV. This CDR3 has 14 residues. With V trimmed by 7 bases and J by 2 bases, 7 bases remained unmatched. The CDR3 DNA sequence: TGTGCCAGCAACGGACAGGGCCCCCCCTACGAGCAGTACTTC. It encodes CASNGQGPPYEQYF.

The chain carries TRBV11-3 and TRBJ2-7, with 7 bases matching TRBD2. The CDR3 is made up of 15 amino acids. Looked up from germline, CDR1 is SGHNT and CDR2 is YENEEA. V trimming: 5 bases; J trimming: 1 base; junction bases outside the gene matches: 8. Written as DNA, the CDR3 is TGTGCCAGCAGCCACCGGGGAGGGCGTTCCTACGAGCAGTACTTC. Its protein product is CASSHRGGRSYEQYF.

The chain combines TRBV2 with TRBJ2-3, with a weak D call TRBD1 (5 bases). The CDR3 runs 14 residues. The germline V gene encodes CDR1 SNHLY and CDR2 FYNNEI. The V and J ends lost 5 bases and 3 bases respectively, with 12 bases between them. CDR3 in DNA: TGTGCCAGCAGTTTGGCAGGGCGGACAGATACGCAGTATTTT. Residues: CASSLAGRTDTQYF.

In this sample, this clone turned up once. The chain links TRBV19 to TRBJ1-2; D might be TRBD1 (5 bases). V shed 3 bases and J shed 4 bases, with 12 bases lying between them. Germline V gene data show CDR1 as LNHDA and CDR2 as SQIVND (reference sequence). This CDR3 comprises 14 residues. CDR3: CASSIRRGFYGYTF. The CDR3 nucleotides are TGTGCCAGTAGTATTAGGCGGGGCTTCTATGGCTACACCTTC. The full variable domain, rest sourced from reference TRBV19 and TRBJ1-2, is DGGITQSPKYLFRKEGQNVTLSCEQNLNHDAMYWYRQDPGQGLRLIYYSQIVNDFQKGDIAEGYSVSREKKESFPLTVTSAQKNPTAFYLCASSIRRGFYGYTFGSGTRLTVV.

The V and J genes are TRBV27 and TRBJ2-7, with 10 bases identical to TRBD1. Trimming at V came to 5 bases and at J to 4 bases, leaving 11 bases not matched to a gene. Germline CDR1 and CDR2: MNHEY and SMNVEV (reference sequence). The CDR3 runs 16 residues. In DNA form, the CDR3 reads TGTGCCAGCAGTACCAACCCGGGACAGGGGTGGTACGAGCAGTACTTC. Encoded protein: CASSTNPGQGWYEQYF.

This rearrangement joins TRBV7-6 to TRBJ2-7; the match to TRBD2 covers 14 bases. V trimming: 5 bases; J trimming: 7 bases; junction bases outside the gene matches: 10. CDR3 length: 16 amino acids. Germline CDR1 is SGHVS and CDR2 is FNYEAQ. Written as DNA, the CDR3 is TGTGCCAGCAGCCCCGGATGGGGACTAGCGGGAGAGGAGCAGTACTTC. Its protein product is CASSPGWGLAGEEQYF.

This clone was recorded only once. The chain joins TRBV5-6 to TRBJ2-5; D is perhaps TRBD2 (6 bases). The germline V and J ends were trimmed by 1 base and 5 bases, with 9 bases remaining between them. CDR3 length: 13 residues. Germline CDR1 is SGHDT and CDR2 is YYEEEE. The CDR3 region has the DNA TGTGCCAGCAGCTTGCGCGGGACCGAGACCCAGTACTTC. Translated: CASSLRGTETQYF.

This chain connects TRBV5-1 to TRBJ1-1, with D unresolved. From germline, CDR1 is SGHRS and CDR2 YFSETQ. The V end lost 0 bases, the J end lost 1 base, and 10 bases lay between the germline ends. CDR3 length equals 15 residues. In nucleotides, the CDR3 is TGCGCCAGCAGCTTGGAAGCGGGAAAGAACACTGAAGCTTTCTTT. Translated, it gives CASSLEAGKNTEAFF.

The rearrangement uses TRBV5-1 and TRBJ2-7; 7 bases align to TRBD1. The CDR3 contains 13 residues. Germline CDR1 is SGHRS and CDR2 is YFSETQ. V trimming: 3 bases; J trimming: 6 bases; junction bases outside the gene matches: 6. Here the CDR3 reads CASSSETGAEQYF. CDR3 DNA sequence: TGCGCCAGCAGCTCGGAAACAGGGGCCGAGCAGTACTTC.

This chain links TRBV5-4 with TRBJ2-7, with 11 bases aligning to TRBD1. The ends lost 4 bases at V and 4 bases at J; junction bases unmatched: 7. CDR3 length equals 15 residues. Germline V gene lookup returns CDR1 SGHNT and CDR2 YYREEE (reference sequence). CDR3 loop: CASSQGTGGGYEQYF. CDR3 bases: TGTGCCAGCAGCCAAGGGACAGGGGGAGGATACGAGCAGTACTTC.

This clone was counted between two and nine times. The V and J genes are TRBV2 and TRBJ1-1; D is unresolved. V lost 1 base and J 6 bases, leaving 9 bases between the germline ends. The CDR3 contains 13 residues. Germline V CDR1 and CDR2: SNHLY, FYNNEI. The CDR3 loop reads CASSEVRDAEAFF. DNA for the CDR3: TGTGCCAGCAGTGAAGTGAGGGATGCTGAAGCTTTCTTT.